This T cell receptor beta chain was recorded in a study of blood T cell repertoires in COVID-19. Study at large: Spain, Italy and the United States supplied samples that represented acute and convalescent COVID-19. From T cells, B-cell-depleted T cells, or PBMCs came the material, which was cDNA or gDNA.

Germline-derived CDR1 and CDR2 are SGHRS and YFSETQ. The ends were cut back, 5 bases at V and 8 bases at J, with 8 bases in the middle. The CDR3 has 12 residues. Authors' data handling: Amplifying reference gene primers gave estimates of nucleated cell counts. Sequencing used immunoSEQ multiplex PCR; TCRdb keeps in-frame clones, though not all of them. V and J calls and clone size follow that table, whereas D and trimming were derived from the DNA. The table includes 200,000 or so clones, 86% detected once. Sequenced sample: PBMCs or T cells enriched from blood (not recorded which). The clonotype comes from a woman between 40 and 50 years old with acute COVID-19. The rearrangement joins TRBV5-1 to TRBJ1-6; D perhaps matches TRBD1 (5 bases). The chain's CDR3 is CASSPGHSPLHF. Written as DNA, the CDR3 is TGCGCCAGCAGTCCAGGGCATTCACCCCTCCACTTT. The full variable domain, rest sourced from reference TRBV5-1 and TRBJ1-6, is KAGVTQTPRYLIKTRGQQVTLSCSPISGHRSVSWYQQTPGQGLQFLFEYFSETQRNKGNFPGRFSGRQFSNSRSEMNVSTLELGDSALYLCASSPGHSPLHFGNGTRLTVT.